Following are 10 T cell receptor beta chains from one sample sequenced in a study of T cell responses to AZD1222 COVID-19 vaccine. Sequencing was performed with immunoSEQ multiplex PCR; in TCRdb, only in-frame clones are kept and a portion is missing. The data show more than 85,000 clones, approximately 89% seen once. This material consisted of peripheral blood, taken on day 0 of AZD1222 vaccination. The receptor set was obtained from an adult in good health.

Here the CDR3 reads CASSQDRIQETQYF. Here the CDR3 DNA reads TGTGCCAGCAGCCAAGACAGGATCCAAGAGACCCAGTACTTC. The chain employs TRBV4-2 and TRBJ2-5; D is unclear. This CDR3 region has 14 residues. Germline loops: CDR1 LGHNA, CDR2 YNFKEQ. The V end lost 0 bases, the J end lost 1 base, and 6 bases lay between the germline ends.

The chain couples TRBV6-5 to TRBJ2-3; no firm D call. CDR1 is MNHEY, CDR2 SVGAGI, per germline. The CDR3 loop spans 14 amino acids. V was shortened by 5 bases and J by 2 bases, with 11 bases between the two germline ends. The CDR3 bases are TGTGCCAGCAGTCTACGTTCAGACACAGATACGCAGTATTTT. Protein sequence: CASSLRSDTDTQYF.

J is TRBJ1-4 and V is TRBV28; D call uncertain. Between the trimmed V and J ends, which lost 3 bases and 14 bases, there was a span of 16 bases. The CDR3 totals 13 residues. Germline V gene sequence: CDR1 MDHEN, CDR2 SYDVKM. CDR3 amino acids: CASSFIVWGGLFF. CDR3 coding DNA: TGTGCCAGCAGTTTTATAGTGTGGGGTGGGCTGTTTTTT.

The rearrangement links TRBV28 to TRBJ2-7; D ambiguous. V lost 5 bases to trimming and J lost 7 bases, with 24 bases between them. This CDR3 is 16 amino acids long. The germline V gene encodes CDR1 MDHEN and CDR2 SYDVKM. The CDR3 protein is CASSPSGFPTLREQYF. The CDR3 nucleotides read TGTGCCAGCAGTCCATCTGGTTTTCCAACATTGAGGGAGCAGTACTTC.

V is TRBV11-3 and J is TRBJ2-3, with D possibly called TRBD1 or TRBD2 (6 bases each). V shed 1 base and J shed 1 base, with 9 bases lying between them. CDR1 is SGHNT and CDR2 is YENEEA in the germline V gene. The length of the CDR3 is 15 residues. CDR3 residues: CASSLGGAGTDTQYF. The CDR3 DNA follows: TGTGCCAGCAGCTTAGGGGGGGCAGGCACAGATACGCAGTATTTT.

The chain links TRBV12-3 or TRBV12-4 to TRBJ1-2; no definite D call. V gave up 6 bases and J gave up 5 bases, with 10 bases separating them. The CDR3 has 12 amino acids. CDR3 nucleotides: TGTGCCAGCAGGTATCGGGGTTATGGCTACACCTTC. Translating it yields CASRYRGYGYTF.

The V call is TRBV15, the J call TRBJ1-4; D not certain. V was trimmed by 1 base and J by 7 bases, leaving 10 bases between them. Germline assignment: CDR1 LNHNV and CDR2 YYDKDF (reference sequence). The CDR3 is made up of 14 amino acids. Here the CDR3 DNA reads TGTGCCACCAGCAGAGGTCCGAAGGGTGAAAAACTGTTTTTT. It specifies CATSRGPKGEKLFF.

With regard to this clone: At one end the junction does not follow the germline gene, possibly because of a read error. The chain employs TRBV7-7 and TRBJ2-5, with 10 bases that match TRBD2. The germline CDR1 and CDR2 sequences are SSHAT and FNYEAQ (reference sequence). There are 17 residues in the CDR3. The CDR3 DNA reads TGTGCTAGCAGCTTAGCGCATGCTAGCGGGAGTTCGGAGACCCAGTACTTC. Its protein product is CASSLAHASGSSETQYF.

The CDR3 nucleotides are TGTGCCAGCAGCCAAGGGACAGGGGTGGGCGGCTACACCTTC. Its translation is CASSQGTGVGGYTF. The chain carries TRBV9 and TRBJ1-2; 10 bases map to TRBD1. V gave up 4 bases and J gave up 8 bases; unmatched junction bases: 8. The CDR3 loop spans 14 amino acids. Germline assignment: CDR1 SGDLS and CDR2 YYNGEE.

This rearrangement joins TRBV28 to TRBJ2-7, with TRBD2 matching 10 bases. Trimming removed 0 bases from V and 7 bases from J; junction bases left unmatched: 6. The CDR3 has 15 residues. The germline gives CDR1 MDHEN, CDR2 SYDVKM. CDR3 protein: CASSLWDSGRFEQYF. The CDR3 region has the DNA TGTGCCAGCAGTTTATGGGATAGCGGGAGGTTTGAGCAGTACTTC.